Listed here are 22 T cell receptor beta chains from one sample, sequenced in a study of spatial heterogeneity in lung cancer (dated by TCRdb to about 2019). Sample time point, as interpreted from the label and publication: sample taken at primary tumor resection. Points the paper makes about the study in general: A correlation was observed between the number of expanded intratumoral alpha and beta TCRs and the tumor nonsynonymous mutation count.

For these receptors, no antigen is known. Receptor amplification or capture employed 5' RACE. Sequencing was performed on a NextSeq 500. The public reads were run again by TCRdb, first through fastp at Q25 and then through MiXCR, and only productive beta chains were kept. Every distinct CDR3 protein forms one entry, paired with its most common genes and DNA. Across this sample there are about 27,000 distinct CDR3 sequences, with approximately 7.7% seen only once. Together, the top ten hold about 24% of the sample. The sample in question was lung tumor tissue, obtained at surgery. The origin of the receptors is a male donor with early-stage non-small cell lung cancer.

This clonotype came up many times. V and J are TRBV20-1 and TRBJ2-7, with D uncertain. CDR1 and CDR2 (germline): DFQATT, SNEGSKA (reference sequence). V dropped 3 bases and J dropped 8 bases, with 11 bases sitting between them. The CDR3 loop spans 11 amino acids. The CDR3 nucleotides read TGCAGTGCTAGGGAATCCCTAAAGCAGTACTTC. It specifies CSARESLKQYF.

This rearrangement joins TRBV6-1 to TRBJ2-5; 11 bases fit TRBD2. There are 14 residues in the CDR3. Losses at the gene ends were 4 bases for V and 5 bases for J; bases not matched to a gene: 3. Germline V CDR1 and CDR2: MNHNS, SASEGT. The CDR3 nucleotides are TGTGCCAGCAGTGGGGGACTAGCGGTTGAGACCCAGTACTTC. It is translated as CASSGGLAVETQYF.

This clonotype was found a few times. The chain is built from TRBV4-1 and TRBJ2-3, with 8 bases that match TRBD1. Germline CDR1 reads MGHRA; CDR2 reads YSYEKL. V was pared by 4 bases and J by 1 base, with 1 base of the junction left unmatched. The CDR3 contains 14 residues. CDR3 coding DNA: TGCGCCAGCAGCCGGGGACAGGGCACAGATACGCAGTATTTT. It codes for CASSRGQGTDTQYF.

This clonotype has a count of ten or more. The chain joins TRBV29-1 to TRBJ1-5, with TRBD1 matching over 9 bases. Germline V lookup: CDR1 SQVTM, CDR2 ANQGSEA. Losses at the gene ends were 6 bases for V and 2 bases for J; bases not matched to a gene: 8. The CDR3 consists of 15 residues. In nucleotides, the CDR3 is TGCAGCGTAGCGACAGGGGGGACGGGCAATCAGCCCCAGCATTTT. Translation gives CSVATGGTGNQPQHF.

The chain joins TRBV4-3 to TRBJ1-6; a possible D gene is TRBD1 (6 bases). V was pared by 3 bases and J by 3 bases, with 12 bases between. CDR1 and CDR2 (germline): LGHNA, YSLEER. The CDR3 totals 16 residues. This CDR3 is CASSHQGPNYNSPLHF. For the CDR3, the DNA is TGCGCCAGCAGCCACCAGGGGCCGAACTATAATTCACCCCTCCACTTT.

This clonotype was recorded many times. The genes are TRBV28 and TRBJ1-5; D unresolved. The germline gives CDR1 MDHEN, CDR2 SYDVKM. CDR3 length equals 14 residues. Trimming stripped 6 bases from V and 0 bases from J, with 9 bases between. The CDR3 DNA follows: TGTGCCAGCAGACAGAAACATAGCAATCAGCCCCAGCATTTT. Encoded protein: CASRQKHSNQPQHF. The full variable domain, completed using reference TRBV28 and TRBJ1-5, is DVKVTQSSRYLVKRTGEKVFLECVQDMDHENMFWYRQDPGLGLRLIYFSYDVKMKEKGDIPEGYSVSREKKERFSLILESASTNQTSMYLCASRQKHSNQPQHFGDGTRLSIL.

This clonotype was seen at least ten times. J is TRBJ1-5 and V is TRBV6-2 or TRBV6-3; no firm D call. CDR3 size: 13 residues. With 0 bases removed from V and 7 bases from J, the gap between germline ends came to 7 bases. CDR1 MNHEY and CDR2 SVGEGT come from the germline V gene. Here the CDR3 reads CASSYSRVQPQHF. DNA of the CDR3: TGTGCCAGCAGTTACTCGAGGGTGCAGCCCCAGCATTTT.

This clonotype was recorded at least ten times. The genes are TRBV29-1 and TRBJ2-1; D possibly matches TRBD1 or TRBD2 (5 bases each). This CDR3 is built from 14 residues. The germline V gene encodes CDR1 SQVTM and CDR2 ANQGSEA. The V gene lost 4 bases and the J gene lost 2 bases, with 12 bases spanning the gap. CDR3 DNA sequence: TGCAGCGTTGGAGGGCTGGGACCCTACAATGAGCAGTTCTTC. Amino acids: CSVGGLGPYNEQFF.

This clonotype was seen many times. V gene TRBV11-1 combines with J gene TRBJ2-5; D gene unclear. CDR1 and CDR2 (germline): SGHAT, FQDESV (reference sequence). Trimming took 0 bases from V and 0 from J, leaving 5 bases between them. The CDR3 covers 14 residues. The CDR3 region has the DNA TGTGCCAGCAGCTTAGCCAGGCACCAAGAGACCCAGTACTTC. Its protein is CASSLARHQETQYF.

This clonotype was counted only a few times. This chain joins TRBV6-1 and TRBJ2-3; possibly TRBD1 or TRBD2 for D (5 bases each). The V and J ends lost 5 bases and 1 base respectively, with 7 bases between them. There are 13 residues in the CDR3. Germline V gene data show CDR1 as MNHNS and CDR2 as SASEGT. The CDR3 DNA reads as TGTGCCAGCAGTCGGGACGGCACAGATACGCAGTATTTT. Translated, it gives CASSRDGTDTQYF.

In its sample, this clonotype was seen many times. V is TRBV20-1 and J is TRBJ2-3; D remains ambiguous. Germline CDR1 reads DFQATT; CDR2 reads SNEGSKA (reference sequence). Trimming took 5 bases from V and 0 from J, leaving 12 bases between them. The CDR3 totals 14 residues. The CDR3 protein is CSAPRAQSTDTQYF. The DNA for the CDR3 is TGCAGTGCTCCTCGGGCCCAAAGCACAGATACGCAGTATTTT.

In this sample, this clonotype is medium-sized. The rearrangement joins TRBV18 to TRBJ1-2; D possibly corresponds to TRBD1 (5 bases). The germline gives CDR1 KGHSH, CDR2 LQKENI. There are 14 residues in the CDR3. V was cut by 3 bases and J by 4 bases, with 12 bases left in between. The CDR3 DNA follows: TGTGCCAGCTCACCCCCGACAGAGTCCTATGGCTACACCTTC. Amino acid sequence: CASSPPTESYGYTF.

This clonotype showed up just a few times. CDR3 DNA sequence: TGCAGTGCCTTGCCTCTACCAGAGACCCAGTACTTC. It specifies CSALPLPETQYF. This chain connects TRBV20-1 to TRBJ2-5, with D uncertain. CDR3 length: 12 amino acids. Germline values: CDR1 DFQATT, CDR2 SNEGSKA (reference sequence). Trimming took 6 bases from V and 4 from J, leaving 12 bases between them.

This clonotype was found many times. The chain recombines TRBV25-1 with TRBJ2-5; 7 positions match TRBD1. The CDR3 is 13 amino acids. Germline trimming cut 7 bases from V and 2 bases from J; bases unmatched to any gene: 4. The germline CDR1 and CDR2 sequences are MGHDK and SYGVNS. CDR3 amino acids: CASKGAPQETQYF. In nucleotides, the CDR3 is TGTGCCAGCAAGGGGGCACCACAAGAGACCCAGTACTTC. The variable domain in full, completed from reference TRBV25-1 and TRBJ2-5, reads EADIYQTPRYLVIGTGKKITLECSQTMGHDKMYWYQQDPGMELHLIHYSYGVNSTEKGDLSSESTVSRIRTEHFPLTLESARPSHTSQYLCASKGAPQETQYFGPGTRLLVL.

The CDR3 loop is CAWSGGAVLDETQYF. In DNA form, the CDR3 reads TGTGCCTGGAGCGGGGGGGCCGTGTTAGATGAGACCCAGTACTTC. V gene TRBV30 combines with J gene TRBJ2-5; 8 bases match TRBD2. V dropped 3 bases and J dropped 5; count of bases not matched to a gene: 11. The CDR3 is made up of 15 amino acids. Germline V gene sequence: CDR1 GTSNPN, CDR2 SVGIG (reference sequence).

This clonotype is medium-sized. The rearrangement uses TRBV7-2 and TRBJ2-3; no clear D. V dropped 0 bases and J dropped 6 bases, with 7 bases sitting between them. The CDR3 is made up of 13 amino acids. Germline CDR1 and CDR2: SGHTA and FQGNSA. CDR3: CASSLAIGDTQYF. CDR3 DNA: TGTGCCAGCAGCTTAGCGATTGGTGATACGCAGTATTTT.

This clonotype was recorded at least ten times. In DNA, the CDR3 is TGTGCCAGCAGGGACAGTCATACCGGGGAGCTGTTTTTT. This translates into CASRDSHTGELFF. V is TRBV6-5 and J is TRBJ2-2, with D perhaps matching TRBD1 (6 bases). The CDR3 runs to 13 residues. V shed 6 bases and J shed 5 bases, with 10 bases lying between them. The germline V gene encodes CDR1 MNHEY and CDR2 SVGAGI.

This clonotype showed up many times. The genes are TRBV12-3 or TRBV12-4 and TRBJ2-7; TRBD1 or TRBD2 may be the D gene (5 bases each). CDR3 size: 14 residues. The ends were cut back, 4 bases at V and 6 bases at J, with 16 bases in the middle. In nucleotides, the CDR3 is TGTGCCAGCAGTTACCGGGACGTACCTCTCGAGCAGTACTTC. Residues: CASSYRDVPLEQYF.

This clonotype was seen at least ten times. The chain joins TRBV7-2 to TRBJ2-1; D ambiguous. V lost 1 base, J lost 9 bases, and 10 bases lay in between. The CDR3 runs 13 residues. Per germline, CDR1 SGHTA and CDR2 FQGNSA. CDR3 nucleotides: TGTGCCAGCAGCTTAGTACTGACGATTGAGCAGTTCTTC. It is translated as CASSLVLTIEQFF.

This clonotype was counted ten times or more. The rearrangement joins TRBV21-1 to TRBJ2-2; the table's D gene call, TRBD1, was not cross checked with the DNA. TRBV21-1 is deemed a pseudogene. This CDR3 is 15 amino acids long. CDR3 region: CASSKGSRVPGELFF. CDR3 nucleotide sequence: TGTGCCAGCAGCAAAGGAAGCAGGGTCCCCGGGGAGCTGTTTTTT.

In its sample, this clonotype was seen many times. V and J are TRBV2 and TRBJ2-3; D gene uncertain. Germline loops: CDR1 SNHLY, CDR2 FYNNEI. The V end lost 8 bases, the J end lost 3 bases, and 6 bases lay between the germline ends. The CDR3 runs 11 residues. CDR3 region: CASGRTDTQYF. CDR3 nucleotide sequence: TGTGCCAGCGGTAGAACAGATACGCAGTATTTT.

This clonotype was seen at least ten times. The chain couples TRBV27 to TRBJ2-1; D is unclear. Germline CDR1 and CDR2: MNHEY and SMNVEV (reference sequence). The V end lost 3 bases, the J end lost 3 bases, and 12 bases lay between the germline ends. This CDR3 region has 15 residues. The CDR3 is CASSFGRLNYNEQFF. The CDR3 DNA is TGTGCCAGCAGTTTCGGCAGGTTGAACTACAATGAGCAGTTCTTC.